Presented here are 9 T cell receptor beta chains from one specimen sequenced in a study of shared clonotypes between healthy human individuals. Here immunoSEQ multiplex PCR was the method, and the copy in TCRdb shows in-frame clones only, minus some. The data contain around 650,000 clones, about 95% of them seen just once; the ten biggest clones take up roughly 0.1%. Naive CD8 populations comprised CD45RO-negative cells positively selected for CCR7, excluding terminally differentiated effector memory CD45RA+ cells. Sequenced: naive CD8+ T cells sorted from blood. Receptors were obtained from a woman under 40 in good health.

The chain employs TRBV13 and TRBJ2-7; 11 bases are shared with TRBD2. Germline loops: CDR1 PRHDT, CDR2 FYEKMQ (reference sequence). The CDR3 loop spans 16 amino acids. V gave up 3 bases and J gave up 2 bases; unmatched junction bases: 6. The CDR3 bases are TGTGCCAGCAGCTTGTGGGGGACTAGCGGCACCTACGAGCAGTACTTC. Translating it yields CASSLWGTSGTYEQYF.

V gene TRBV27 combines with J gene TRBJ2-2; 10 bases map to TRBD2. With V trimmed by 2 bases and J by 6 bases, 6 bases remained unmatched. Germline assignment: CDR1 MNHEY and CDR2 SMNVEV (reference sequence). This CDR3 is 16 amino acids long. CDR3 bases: TGTGCCAGCAGTTTAGTCCCTAGCGGGAGTGCCGGGGAGCTGTTTTTT. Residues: CASSLVPSGSAGELFF.

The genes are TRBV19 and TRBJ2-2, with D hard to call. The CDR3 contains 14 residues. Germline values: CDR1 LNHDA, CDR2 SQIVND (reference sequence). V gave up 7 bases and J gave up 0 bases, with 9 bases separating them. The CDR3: CASKENANTGELFF. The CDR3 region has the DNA TGTGCCAGTAAGGAGAACGCGAACACCGGGGAGCTGTTTTTT.

CDR3 loop: CACLMGELFF. CDR3 DNA: TGTGCCTGCCTAATGGGGGAGCTGTTTTTT. This rearrangement joins TRBV28 to TRBJ2-2; no definite D call. V gave up 11 bases and J gave up 8 bases, with 9 bases separating them. This CDR3 region has 10 residues. Germline values: CDR1 MDHEN, CDR2 SYDVKM.

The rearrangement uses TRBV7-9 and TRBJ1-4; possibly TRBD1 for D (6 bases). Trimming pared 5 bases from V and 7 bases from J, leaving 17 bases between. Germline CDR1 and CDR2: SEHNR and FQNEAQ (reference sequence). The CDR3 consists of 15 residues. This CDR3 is CASSRGRARSEKLFF. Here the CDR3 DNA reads TGTGCCAGCAGCCGGGGGCGGGCTCGGAGTGAAAAACTGTTTTTT.

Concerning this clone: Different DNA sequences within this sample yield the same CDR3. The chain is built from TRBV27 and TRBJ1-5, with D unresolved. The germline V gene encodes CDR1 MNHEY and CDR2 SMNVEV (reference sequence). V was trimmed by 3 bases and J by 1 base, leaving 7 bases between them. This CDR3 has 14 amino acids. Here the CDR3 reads CASSLLGSNQPQHF. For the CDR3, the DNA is TGTGCCAGCAGTTTGCTGGGGAGCAATCAGCCCCAGCATTTT.

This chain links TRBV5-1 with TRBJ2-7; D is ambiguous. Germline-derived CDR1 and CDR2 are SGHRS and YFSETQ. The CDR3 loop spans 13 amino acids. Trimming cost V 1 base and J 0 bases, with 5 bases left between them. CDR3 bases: TGCGCCAGCAGCTTGTACGCCTCCTACGAGCAGTACTTC. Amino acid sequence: CASSLYASYEQYF.

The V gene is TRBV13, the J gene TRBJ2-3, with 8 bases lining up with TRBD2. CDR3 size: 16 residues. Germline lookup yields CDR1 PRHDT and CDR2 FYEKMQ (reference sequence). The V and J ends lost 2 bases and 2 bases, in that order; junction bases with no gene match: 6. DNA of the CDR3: TGTGCCAGCAGCTTAATGGTAGCGGGAAACACAGATACGCAGTATTTT. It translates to CASSLMVAGNTDTQYF. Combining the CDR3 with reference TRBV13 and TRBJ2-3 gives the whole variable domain AAGVIQSPRHLIKEKRETATLKCYPIPRHDTVYWYQQGPGQDPQFLISFYEKMQSDKGSIPDRFSAQQFSDYHSELNMSSLELGDSALYFCASSLMVAGNTDTQYFGPGTRLTVL.

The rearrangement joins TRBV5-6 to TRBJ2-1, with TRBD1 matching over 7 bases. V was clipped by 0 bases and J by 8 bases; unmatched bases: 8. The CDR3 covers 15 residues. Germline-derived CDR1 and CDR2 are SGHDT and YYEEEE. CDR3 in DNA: TGTGCCAGCAGCTTGGCCCTGACAGGGAAGTATGAGCAGTTCTTC. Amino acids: CASSLALTGKYEQFF.